The rows below give T cell receptor beta chains drawn from one sample of a study of shared clonotypes between healthy human individuals. Assay used: immunoSEQ multiplex PCR; TCRdb lists only in-frame clones, some missing. Among millions of clones listed, 85% to 95% were seen once. Sequencing was done on a sample of naive CD4+ T cells sorted from blood. The source of these receptors is a man between 18 and 35 years old in good health. The CDR3 runs from the conserved cysteine through the conserved F or W. D genes are given only for firm matches. Size is omitted from some rows. Given values are once, few, many or a class for expanded clones.

>TRBD1|TRBV5-4|TRBJ2-5|.
CASSFMRDSRETQYF
TGTGCCAGCAGCTTCATGAGGGACAGTCGAGAGACCCAGTACTTC
>.|TRBV6-5|TRBJ2-7|.
CASTFYREQYF
TGTGCCAGCACCTTCTACAGGGAGCAGTACTTC
>.|TRBV5-4|TRBJ1-2|once
CASSLGLPDPDYGYTF
TGTGCCAGCAGCTTGGGACTGCCCGACCCTGACTATGGCTACACCTTC
>.|TRBV7-2|TRBJ1-2|once
CATRIGERGKSYTF
TGTGCCACCAGGATAGGGGAAAGGGGGAAAAGCTACACCTTC
>TRBD2|TRBV10-2|TRBJ2-3|.
CASSQAGVGVTQYF
TGCGCCAGCTCCCAAGCGGGGGTCGGGGTTACGCAGTATTTT
>.|TRBV18|TRBJ1-1|.
CASWGDLTEAFF
TGTGCCAGCTGGGGGGACCTCACTGAAGCTTTCTTT
>TRBD2|TRBV4-1|TRBJ2-3|.
CASSQDRTSGGSDTQYF
TGCGCCAGCAGCCAAGATCGGACTAGCGGGGGTTCAGATACGCAGTATTTT
>TRBD2|TRBV5-1|TRBJ2-5|.
CASSLERGQETQYF
TGCGCCAGCAGCTTGGAGCGGGGTCAAGAGACCCAGTACTTC
>.|TRBV4-3|TRBJ2-7|.
CASSPEGGYEQYF
TGCGCCAGCAGCCCCGAAGGGGGGTACGAGCAGTACTTC
>.|TRBV18|TRBJ2-3|many
CASSPEGRSDTQYF
TGTGCCAGCTCACCTGAGGGGAGAAGCGATACGCAGTATTTT
>.|TRBV2|TRBJ2-2|.
CASSGDNTGELFF
TGTGCCAGCAGTGGAGACAACACCGGGGAGCTGTTTTTT
>.|TRBV29-1|TRBJ1-5|.
CSVPGVKEYQPQHF
TGCAGCGTTCCAGGGGTTAAGGAGTATCAGCCCCAGCATTTT
>TRBD2|TRBV30|TRBJ2-7|once
CAQEGSGGPQGEQYF
TGTGCCCAGGAGGGTAGCGGGGGGCCGCAGGGCGAGCAGTACTTC
>.|TRBV11-2|TRBJ1-1|.
CASSADRLGPTEAFF
TGTGCCAGCAGCGCCGACCGATTGGGGCCCACTGAAGCTTTCTTT
>.|TRBV6-6|TRBJ1-1|.
CASVRVGNTEAFF
TGTGCCAGCGTCCGGGTGGGGAACACTGAAGCTTTCTTT
>TRBD2|TRBV6-5|TRBJ2-7|.
CASSRGSEEQYF
TGTGCCAGCAGTCGCGGGAGTGAGGAGCAGTACTTC
>TRBD2|TRBV19|TRBJ2-7|.
CASSPLSLAGYEQYF
TGTGCCAGTAGCCCGCTGTCCCTAGCGGGTTACGAGCAGTACTTC
>.|TRBV19|TRBJ2-2|.
CASSPQGPNTGELFF
TGTGCCAGTAGCCCACAGGGACCAAACACCGGGGAGCTGTTTTTT
>TRBD1|TRBV6-5|TRBJ1-6|.
CASSSRDRGNSPLHF
TGTGCCAGCAGTTCCCGGGACAGGGGTAATTCACCCCTCCACTTT
>.|TRBV5-1|TRBJ1-4|.
CASSLASGDAEKLFF
TGCGCCAGCAGCTTGGCATCCGGGGACGCTGAAAAACTGTTTTTT
>.|TRBV2|TRBJ1-2|once
CASSAGVSYGYTF
TGTGCCAGCAGTGCGGGGGTAAGCTATGGCTACACCTTC
>.|TRBV5-6|TRBJ2-5|.
CASSRRDIVETQYF
TGTGCCAGCAGCCGAAGGGACATAGTAGAGACCCAGTACTTC
>.|TRBV29-1|TRBJ1-6|.
CSVEERSWYRTTQSSYNSPLHF
TGCAGCGTTGAAGAAAGGAGTTGGTACAGGACGACCCAAAGCTCCTATAATTCACCCCTCCACTTT
>TRBD2|TRBV2|TRBJ2-3|.
CASRSLAEKTDTQYF
TGTGCCAGCAGGTCCCTAGCGGAGAAGACAGATACGCAGTATTTT
>TRBD1|TRBV6-5|TRBJ2-1|.
CASSRQGGNEQFF
TGTGCCAGCAGCCGACAGGGCGGTAATGAGCAGTTCTTC
>.|TRBV7-2|TRBJ1-6|.
CASSLMQGGNSPLHF
TGTGCCAGCAGCTTAATGCAGGGTGGTAATTCACCCCTCCACTTT
>.|TRBV7-8|TRBJ1-2|.
CASSLARWENYGYTF
TGTGCCAGCAGCTTAGCGAGGTGGGAAAATTATGGCTACACCTTC
>.|TRBV5-4|TRBJ2-7|.
CASSFEGVYEQYF
TGTGCCAGCAGCTTTGAGGGGGTGTACGAGCAGTACTTC
>.|TRBV6-6|TRBJ2-5|.
CASRPHADQETQYF
TGTGCCAGCAGACCTCACGCCGACCAAGAGACCCAGTACTTC